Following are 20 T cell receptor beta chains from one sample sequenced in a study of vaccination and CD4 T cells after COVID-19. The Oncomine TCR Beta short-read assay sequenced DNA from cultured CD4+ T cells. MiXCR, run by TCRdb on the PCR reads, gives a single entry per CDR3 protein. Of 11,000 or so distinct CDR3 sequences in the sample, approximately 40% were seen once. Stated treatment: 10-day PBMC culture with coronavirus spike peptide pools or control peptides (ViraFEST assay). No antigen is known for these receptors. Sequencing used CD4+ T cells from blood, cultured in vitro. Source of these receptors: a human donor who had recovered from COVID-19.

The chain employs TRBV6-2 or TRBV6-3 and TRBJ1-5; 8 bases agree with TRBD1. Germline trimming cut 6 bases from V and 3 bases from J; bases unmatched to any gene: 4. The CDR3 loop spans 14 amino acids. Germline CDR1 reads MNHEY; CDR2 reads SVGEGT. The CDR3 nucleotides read TGTGCCAGCAGCCGGGACAGGTACAATCAGCCCCAGCATTTT. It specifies CASSRDRYNQPQHF.

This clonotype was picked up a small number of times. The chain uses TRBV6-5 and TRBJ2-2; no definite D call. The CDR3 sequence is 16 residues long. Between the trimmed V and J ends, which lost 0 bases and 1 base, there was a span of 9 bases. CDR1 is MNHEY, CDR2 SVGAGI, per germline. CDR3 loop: CASSYSWSGNTGELFF. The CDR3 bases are TGTGCCAGCAGTTACTCGTGGTCGGGGAACACCGGGGAGCTGTTTTTT.

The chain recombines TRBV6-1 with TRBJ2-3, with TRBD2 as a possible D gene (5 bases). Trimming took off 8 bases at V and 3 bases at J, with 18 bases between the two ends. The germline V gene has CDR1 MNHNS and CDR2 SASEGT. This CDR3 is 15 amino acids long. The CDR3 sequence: CASSSGRVKTDTQYF. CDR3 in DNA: TGTGCCAGCTCAAGTGGGCGGGTTAAGACAGATACGCAGTATTTT.

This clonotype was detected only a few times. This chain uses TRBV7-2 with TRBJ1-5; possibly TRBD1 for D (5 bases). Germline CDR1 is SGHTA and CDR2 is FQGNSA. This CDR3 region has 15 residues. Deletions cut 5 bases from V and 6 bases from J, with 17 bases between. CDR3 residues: CASSRGGAQAQPQHF. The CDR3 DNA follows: TGTGCCAGCAGCCGGGGAGGGGCCCAAGCTCAGCCCCAGCATTTT.

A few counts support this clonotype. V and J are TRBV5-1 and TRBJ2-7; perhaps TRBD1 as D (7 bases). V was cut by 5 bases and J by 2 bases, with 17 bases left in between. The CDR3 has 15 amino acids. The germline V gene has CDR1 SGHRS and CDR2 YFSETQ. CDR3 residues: CASRRDSSATYEQYF. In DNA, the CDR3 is TGCGCCAGCAGGCGGGACAGCTCCGCCACCTACGAGCAGTACTTC.

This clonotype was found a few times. The CDR3 region is CASSRQTGSTGELFF. The CDR3 DNA reads as TGTGCCAGCAGCAGACAGACAGGGAGCACCGGGGAGCTGTTTTTT. The gene calls are TRBV7-9 and TRBJ2-2, with 7 bases aligning to TRBD1. The germline gives CDR1 SEHNR, CDR2 FQNEAQ (reference sequence). The CDR3 runs to 15 residues. V gave up 5 bases and J gave up 4 bases; unmatched junction bases: 7.

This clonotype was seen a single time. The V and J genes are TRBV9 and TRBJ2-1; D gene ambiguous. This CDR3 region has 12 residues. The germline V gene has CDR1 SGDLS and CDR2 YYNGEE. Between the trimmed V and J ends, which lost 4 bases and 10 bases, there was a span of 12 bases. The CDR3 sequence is CASSPTQIEQFF. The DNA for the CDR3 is TGTGCCAGCAGCCCAACACAAATCGAGCAGTTCTTC.

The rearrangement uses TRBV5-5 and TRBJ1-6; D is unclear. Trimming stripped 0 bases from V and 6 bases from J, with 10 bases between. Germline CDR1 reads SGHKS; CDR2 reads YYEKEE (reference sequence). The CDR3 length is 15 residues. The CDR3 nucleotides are TGTGCCAGCAGCTTGGCGGAGGTTTCTAATTCACCCCTCCACTTT. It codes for CASSLAEVSNSPLHF. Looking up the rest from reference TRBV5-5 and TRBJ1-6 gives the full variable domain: DAGVTQSPTHLIKTRGQQVTLRCSPISGHKSVSWYQQVLGQGPQFIFQYYEKEERGRGNFPDRFSARQFPNYSSELNVNALLLGDSALYLCASSLAEVSNSPLHFGNGTRLTVT.

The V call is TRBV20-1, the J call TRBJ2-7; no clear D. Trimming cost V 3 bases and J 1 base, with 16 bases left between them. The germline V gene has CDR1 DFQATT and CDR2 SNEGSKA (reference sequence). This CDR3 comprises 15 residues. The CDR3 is CSASRSLDGSYEQYF. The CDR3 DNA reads TGCAGTGCTAGCAGGTCTCTCGACGGTTCCTACGAGCAGTACTTC.

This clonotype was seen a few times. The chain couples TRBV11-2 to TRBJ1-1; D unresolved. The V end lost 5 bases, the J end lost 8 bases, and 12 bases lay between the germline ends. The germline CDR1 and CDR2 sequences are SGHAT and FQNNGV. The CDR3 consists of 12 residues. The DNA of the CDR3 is TGTGCCAGCAGCCGTATCCTCGCCGAAGCTTTCTTT. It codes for CASSRILAEAFF.

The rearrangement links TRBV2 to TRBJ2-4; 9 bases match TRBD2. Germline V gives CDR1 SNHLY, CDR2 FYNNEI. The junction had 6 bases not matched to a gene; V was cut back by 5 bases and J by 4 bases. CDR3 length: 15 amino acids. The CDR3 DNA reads TGTGCCAGCAGTTCGGCGGGGGGGCTTAAAAACATTCAGTACTTC. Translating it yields CASSSAGGLKNIQYF.

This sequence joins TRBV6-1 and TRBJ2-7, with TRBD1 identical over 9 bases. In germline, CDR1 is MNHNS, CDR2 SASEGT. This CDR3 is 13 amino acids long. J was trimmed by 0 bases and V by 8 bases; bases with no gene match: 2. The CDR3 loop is CASGQGSSYEQYF. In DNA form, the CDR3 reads TGTGCCAGCGGACAGGGGAGCTCCTACGAGCAGTACTTC.

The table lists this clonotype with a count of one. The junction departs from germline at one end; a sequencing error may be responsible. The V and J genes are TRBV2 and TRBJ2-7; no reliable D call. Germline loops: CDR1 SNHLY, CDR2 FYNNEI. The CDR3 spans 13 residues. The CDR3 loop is CASGEGRTYEQYF. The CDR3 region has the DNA TGTGCCAGCGGTGAAGGCAGAACCTACGAGCAGTACTTC.

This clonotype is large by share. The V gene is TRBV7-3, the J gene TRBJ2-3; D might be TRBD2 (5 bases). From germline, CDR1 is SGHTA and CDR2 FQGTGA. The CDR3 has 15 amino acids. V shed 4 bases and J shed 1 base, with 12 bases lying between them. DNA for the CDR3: TGTGCCAGCAGCTCTGACTACCTTCGCACAGATACGCAGTATTTT. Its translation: CASSSDYLRTDTQYF.

The CDR3 DNA follows: TGTGCCAGCAGTTATCCGCTAGCGGGAGGGCCCCATCACTACGAGCAGTACTTC. Protein: CASSYPLAGGPHHYEQYF. The J gene is TRBJ2-7, the V gene TRBV6-5; TRBD2 agrees at 12 bases. The V segment lost 3 bases and the J segment 3 bases; nucleotides outside the gene matches: 12. Germline CDR1 MNHEY, CDR2 SVGAGI. The CDR3 spans 18 residues.

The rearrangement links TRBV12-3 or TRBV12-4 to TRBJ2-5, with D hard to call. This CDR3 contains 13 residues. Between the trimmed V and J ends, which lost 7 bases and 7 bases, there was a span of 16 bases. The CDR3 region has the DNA TGTGCCAGCACCCTGCGGCCATCGGGGACCCAGTACTTC. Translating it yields CASTLRPSGTQYF.

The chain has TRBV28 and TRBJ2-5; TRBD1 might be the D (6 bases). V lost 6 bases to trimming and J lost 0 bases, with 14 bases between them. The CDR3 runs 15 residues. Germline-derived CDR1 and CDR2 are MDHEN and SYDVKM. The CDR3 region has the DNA TGTGCCAGCAGAACAGACAGGAGACACCAAGAGACCCAGTACTTC. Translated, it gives CASRTDRRHQETQYF.

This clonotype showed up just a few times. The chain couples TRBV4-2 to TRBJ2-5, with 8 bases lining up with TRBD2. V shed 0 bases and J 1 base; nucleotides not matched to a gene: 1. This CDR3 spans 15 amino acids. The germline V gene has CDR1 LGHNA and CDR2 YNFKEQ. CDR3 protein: CASSQDRGGQETQYF. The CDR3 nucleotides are TGTGCCAGCAGCCAAGATCGGGGGGGCCAAGAGACCCAGTACTTC.

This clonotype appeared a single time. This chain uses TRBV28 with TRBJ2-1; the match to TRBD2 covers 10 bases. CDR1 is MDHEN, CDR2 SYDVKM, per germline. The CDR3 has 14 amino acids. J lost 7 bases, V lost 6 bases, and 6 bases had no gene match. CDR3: CASSKLAGTNEQFF. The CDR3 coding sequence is TGTGCCAGCAGCAAACTAGCGGGAACTAATGAGCAGTTCTTC.

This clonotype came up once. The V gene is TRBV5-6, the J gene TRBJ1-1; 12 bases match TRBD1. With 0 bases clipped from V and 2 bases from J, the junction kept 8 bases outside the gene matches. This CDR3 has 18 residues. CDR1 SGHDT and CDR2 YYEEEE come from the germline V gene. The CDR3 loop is CASSLARDRGRGNTEAFF. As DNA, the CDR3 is TGTGCCAGCAGCTTGGCTCGGGACAGGGGGCGCGGAAACACTGAAGCTTTCTTT.